A selection of T cell receptor beta chains follows, all from one sample in a study of human T cells and chemical hapten exposure. TCRdb re-called the RACE reads through MiXCR, storing one row per CDR3 protein. The sample has 95,000 or so distinct CDR3 sequences; 10% to 12% are singletons. The material sequenced was whole blood, taken in connection with sensitization to the hapten diphenylcyclopropenone (DPC). These receptor sequences come from a woman between 40 and 55 years old with alopecia areata. Some clones in this sample may be carry-over from other donors' samples. The CDR3 runs from the conserved cysteine through the conserved F or W. The D gene is left open where the match is weak. Rows give clone size only sometimes, using once, few, many, or a class for an expanded clone.

clone size: few
J gene: TRBJ2-5
V gene: TRBV29-1
D gene: NA
CDR3 DNA: TGCAGCGTGGGAGAATTACGAGAGACCCAGTACTTC
CDR3 protein: CSVGELRETQYF

clone size: NA
J gene: TRBJ2-1
V gene: TRBV6-2/TRBV6-3
D gene: NA
CDR3 DNA: TGTGCCAGCAGTTACGGGCGGCTGAGGGACAATGAGCAGTTCTTC
CDR3 protein: CASSYGRLRDNEQFF

clone size: NA
J gene: TRBJ2-1
V gene: TRBV6-2/TRBV6-3
D gene: TRBD2
CDR3 DNA: TGTGCCAGCAGTTACAGGACTAGCGGGTACAATGAGCAGTTCTTC
CDR3 protein: CASSYRTSGYNEQFF

clone size: many
J gene: TRBJ2-7
V gene: TRBV6-2/TRBV6-3
D gene: TRBD2
CDR3 DNA: TGTGCCAGCAGCTCTGAGCGGGAGGTAAACGAGCAGTACTTC
CDR3 protein: CASSSEREVNEQYF

clone size: few
J gene: TRBJ2-3
V gene: TRBV5-5
D gene: NA
CDR3 DNA: TGTGCCAGCAGACCGAATGGGGGGGCCTCAGATACGCAGTATTTT
CDR3 protein: CASRPNGGASDTQYF

clone size: few
J gene: TRBJ1-1
V gene: TRBV3-1
D gene: NA
CDR3 DNA: TGTGCCAGCAGCCCCTGGGACGGGGACCTAAACGCTGAAGCTTTCTTT
CDR3 protein: CASSPWDGDLNAEAFF

clone size: many
J gene: TRBJ1-1
V gene: TRBV3-2
D gene: NA
CDR3 DNA: TGTGCCAGCCTGGTCCCAGGGGCGGCTTTCTTT
CDR3 protein: CASLVPGAAFF

clone size: many
J gene: TRBJ2-7
V gene: TRBV19
D gene: TRBD1
CDR3 DNA: TGTGCCAGTAGCCAACGGGACAGGGTTTACGAGCAGTACTTC
CDR3 protein: CASSQRDRVYEQYF

clone size: few
J gene: TRBJ2-3
V gene: TRBV28
D gene: TRBD2
CDR3 DNA: TGTGCCAGCAGTTTTGGGCTAGCGGGTACAGATACGCAGTATTTT
CDR3 protein: CASSFGLAGTDTQYF

clone size: NA
J gene: TRBJ1-1
V gene: TRBV6-6
D gene: TRBD1
CDR3 DNA: TGTGCCAGCAGTAGCCAGGGGGAGGGGACTGAAGCTTTCTTT
CDR3 protein: CASSSQGEGTEAFF

clone size: NA
J gene: TRBJ2-1
V gene: TRBV7-2
D gene: NA
CDR3 DNA: TGTGCCAGCAGCCCTATCGGGAGCTCCTACAATGAGCAGTTCTTC
CDR3 protein: CASSPIGSSYNEQFF

clone size: NA
J gene: TRBJ2-2
V gene: TRBV28
D gene: NA
CDR3 DNA: TGTGCCAGCAGCCTATCAGCAACCACCGGGGAGCTGTTTTTT
CDR3 protein: CASSLSATTGELFF

clone size: many
J gene: TRBJ1-5
V gene: TRBV6-6
D gene: TRBD1
CDR3 DNA: TGTGCCAGCAGTTACGCCCGGACAGGGGCTCAGCCCCAGCATTTT
CDR3 protein: CASSYARTGAQPQHF

clone size: NA
J gene: TRBJ1-2
V gene: TRBV11-2
D gene: NA
CDR3 DNA: TGTGCCAGCAGCCCTCGCGCGGCTGTTAATGGCTACACCTTC
CDR3 protein: CASSPRAAVNGYTF

clone size: many
J gene: TRBJ1-1
V gene: TRBV29-1
D gene: TRBD1
CDR3 DNA: TGCAGCGGTATGTACAGGGGGAACACTGAAGCTTTCTTT
CDR3 protein: CSGMYRGNTEAFF

clone size: few
J gene: TRBJ2-7
V gene: TRBV11-2
D gene: TRBD2
CDR3 DNA: TGTGCCAGCAGCTGGACTAGCGGGACCTACGAGCAGTACTTC
CDR3 protein: CASSWTSGTYEQYF

clone size: NA
J gene: TRBJ2-7
V gene: TRBV5-4
D gene: NA
CDR3 DNA: TGTGCCAGCAGCTTGGGGCCACACTACGAGCAGTACTTC
CDR3 protein: CASSLGPHYEQYF

clone size: many
J gene: TRBJ2-6
V gene: TRBV29-1
D gene: NA
CDR3 DNA: TGCAGCGGAACAGCATCAGGGGCCAACGTCCTGACTTTC
CDR3 protein: CSGTASGANVLTF

clone size: few
J gene: TRBJ2-3
V gene: TRBV6-5
D gene: NA
CDR3 DNA: TGTGCCAGCAGTAATTCGCCTGGTGATACGCAGTATTTT
CDR3 protein: CASSNSPGDTQYF

clone size: NA
J gene: TRBJ2-1
V gene: TRBV11-3
D gene: NA
CDR3 DNA: TGTGCCAGCAGCTTACGGCGGGGAGGCCTTTACAATGAGCAGTTCTTC
CDR3 protein: CASSLRRGGLYNEQFF

clone size: few
J gene: TRBJ1-5
V gene: TRBV2
D gene: NA
CDR3 DNA: TGTGCCAGCAGGATGGACAGTGCTGGGCCCCAGCATTTT
CDR3 protein: CASRMDSAGPQHF

clone size: NA
J gene: TRBJ1-1
V gene: TRBV18
D gene: TRBD1
CDR3 DNA: TGTGCCAGCTCACCAGGGACAGGGGGGAGGACTGAAGCTTTCTTT
CDR3 protein: CASSPGTGGRTEAFF

clone size: NA
J gene: TRBJ2-1
V gene: TRBV6-5
D gene: TRBD1
CDR3 DNA: TGTGCCAGCAGCTTAATAGCCCGACAGGGTGTCGGCAATGAGCAGTTCTTC
CDR3 protein: CASSLIARQGVGNEQFF

clone size: NA
J gene: TRBJ1-2
V gene: TRBV5-6
D gene: TRBD1
CDR3 DNA: TGTGCCAGCAACCCGACAGGGGTCGACTATGGCTACACCTTC
CDR3 protein: CASNPTGVDYGYTF

clone size: NA
J gene: TRBJ2-7
V gene: TRBV5-4
D gene: NA
CDR3 DNA: TGTGCCAGCAGCCCGGGCCCCCGGGCCCTTTCCTACGAGCAGTACTTC
CDR3 protein: CASSPGPRALSYEQYF

clone size: NA
J gene: TRBJ2-5
V gene: TRBV10-3
D gene: TRBD2
CDR3 DNA: TGTGCCATCGGTGGACTAGCGGGACAAGAGACCCAGTACTTC
CDR3 protein: CAIGGLAGQETQYF

clone size: NA
J gene: TRBJ1-2
V gene: TRBV6-1
D gene: NA
CDR3 DNA: TGTGCCAGCAGTGAAGCCGACAGGTTCTATGGCTACACCTTC
CDR3 protein: CASSEADRFYGYTF

clone size: NA
J gene: TRBJ1-1
V gene: TRBV5-4
D gene: NA
CDR3 DNA: TGTGCCAGCAGCCCCGGGACAAAGAACACTGAAGCTTTCTTT
CDR3 protein: CASSPGTKNTEAFF

clone size: few
J gene: TRBJ2-3
V gene: TRBV27
D gene: TRBD2
CDR3 DNA: TGTGCCAGCAGTACTTTTAGACTAGCGGGGGGGCGGGCAGATACGCAGTATTTT
CDR3 protein: CASSTFRLAGGRADTQYF

clone size: NA
J gene: TRBJ1-1
V gene: TRBV25-1
D gene: NA
CDR3 DNA: TGTGCCAGCAGCCCTTTTGACGGCCTCTCTGAAGCTTTCTTT
CDR3 protein: CASSPFDGLSEAFF

clone size: NA
J gene: TRBJ2-1
V gene: TRBV20-1
D gene: NA
CDR3 DNA: TGCAGTGCTAGAGTGGGCGCCCTGGGCAATGAGCAGTTCTTC
CDR3 protein: CSARVGALGNEQFF

clone size: many
J gene: TRBJ2-1
V gene: TRBV4-2
D gene: NA
CDR3 DNA: TGTGCCAGCAGACCCCGGGAGAATCTCTACAATGAGCAGTTCTTC
CDR3 protein: CASRPRENLYNEQFF

clone size: NA
J gene: TRBJ2-1
V gene: TRBV7-2
D gene: NA
CDR3 DNA: TGTGCCAGCAGTTGGGGTCTTGTCAATGAGCAGTTCTTC
CDR3 protein: CASSWGLVNEQFF

clone size: many
J gene: TRBJ1-1
V gene: TRBV29-1
D gene: TRBD1
CDR3 DNA: TGCAGCGCCCGGTGGGACAGGGTGAACACTGAAGCTTTCTTT
CDR3 protein: CSARWDRVNTEAFF

clone size: many
J gene: TRBJ2-2
V gene: TRBV12-3/TRBV12-4
D gene: TRBD1
CDR3 DNA: TGTGCCAGCAGTGTAGACAGGGCGATTACGAACACCGGGGAGCTGTTTTTT
CDR3 protein: CASSVDRAITNTGELFF

clone size: many
J gene: TRBJ2-5
V gene: TRBV20-1
D gene: NA
CDR3 DNA: TGCAGTGCTAGTATTCCCGCTGAGGAGACCCAGTACTTC
CDR3 protein: CSASIPAEETQYF

clone size: many
J gene: TRBJ1-5
V gene: TRBV2
D gene: NA
CDR3 DNA: TGTGCCAGCAGTGAATTTAACGGGTTCAATCAGCCCCAGCATTTT
CDR3 protein: CASSEFNGFNQPQHF

clone size: NA
J gene: TRBJ1-6
V gene: TRBV12-3/TRBV12-4
D gene: TRBD1
CDR3 DNA: TGTGCCAGCAGCTCCAGGACAGGGGTTTCACCCCTCCACTTT
CDR3 protein: CASSSRTGVSPLHF

clone size: few
J gene: TRBJ2-5
V gene: TRBV2
D gene: NA
CDR3 DNA: TGTGCCAGCTTCGCGGGGTACCAAGAGACCCAGTACTTC
CDR3 protein: CASFAGYQETQYF

clone size: NA
J gene: TRBJ2-7
V gene: TRBV6-6
D gene: TRBD1
CDR3 DNA: TGTGCCAGCAGTACCCGGACAGGCCCCTACGAGCAGTACTTC
CDR3 protein: CASSTRTGPYEQYF

clone size: few
J gene: TRBJ1-2
V gene: TRBV29-1
D gene: NA
CDR3 DNA: TGCAGCGTTGGAGAGGGCTATGGCTACACCTTC
CDR3 protein: CSVGEGYGYTF

clone size: many
J gene: TRBJ2-7
V gene: TRBV11-2
D gene: NA
CDR3 DNA: TGTGCCAGCAGCTCTCATGTGTCCTACGAGCAGTACTTC
CDR3 protein: CASSSHVSYEQYF

clone size: few
J gene: TRBJ2-5
V gene: TRBV4-2
D gene: NA
CDR3 DNA: TGTGCCAGCAGCCAAGACCCGGTGGGGGCCAGGGGAGTAGGTCAAGAGACCCAGTACTTC
CDR3 protein: CASSQDPVGARGVGQETQYF

clone size: NA
J gene: TRBJ1-6
V gene: TRBV6-1
D gene: NA
CDR3 DNA: TGTGCCAGCAGACCCCGGTTGTGGGACTCACCCCTCCACTTT
CDR3 protein: CASRPRLWDSPLHF

clone size: NA
J gene: TRBJ2-2
V gene: TRBV11-1
D gene: NA
CDR3 DNA: TGTGCCAGCAGTGCTGTAGGGTTTGGCGGGGAGCTGTTTTTT
CDR3 protein: CASSAVGFGGELFF

clone size: NA
J gene: TRBJ2-7
V gene: TRBV7-9
D gene: TRBD2
CDR3 DNA: TGTGCCAGCAGCCAGACTAGCGGGAGAGTCCACGAGCAGTACTTC
CDR3 protein: CASSQTSGRVHEQYF

clone size: many
J gene: TRBJ2-7
V gene: TRBV11-2
D gene: TRBD1
CDR3 DNA: TGTGCCAGCAGCACAGGGGGATCGACCTACGAGCAGTACTTC
CDR3 protein: CASSTGGSTYEQYF

clone size: NA
J gene: TRBJ2-7
V gene: TRBV7-9
D gene: NA
CDR3 DNA: TGTGCCAGCAGCCAGGAAAACTACGAGCAGTACTTC
CDR3 protein: CASSQENYEQYF

clone size: many
J gene: TRBJ1-4
V gene: TRBV7-6
D gene: NA
CDR3 DNA: TGTGCCAGCAGCCGTGATCCGGGACCCGAAAAACTGTTTTTT
CDR3 protein: CASSRDPGPEKLFF

clone size: many
J gene: TRBJ1-2
V gene: TRBV7-2
D gene: NA
CDR3 DNA: TGTGCCAGCAGCTGGGAAAGGACCTACACCTTC
CDR3 protein: CASSWERTYTF

clone size: many
J gene: TRBJ1-5
V gene: TRBV10-3
D gene: TRBD1
CDR3 DNA: TGTGCCATCAGTGAGGGGGACAGGGGGCGAGGTGGTCAGCCCCAGCATTTT
CDR3 protein: CAISEGDRGRGGQPQHF

clone size: many
J gene: TRBJ2-7
V gene: TRBV20-1
D gene: NA
CDR3 DNA: TGCAGCACCGGGACGGACTACGAGCAGTACTTC
CDR3 protein: CSTGTDYEQYF

clone size: many
J gene: TRBJ1-4
V gene: TRBV23-1
D gene: NA
CDR3 DNA: TGCGCCAGCAGTCAATCCCAGACTCGGGGTGAAAAACTGTTTTTT
CDR3 protein: CASSQSQTRGEKLFF

clone size: many
J gene: TRBJ1-1
V gene: TRBV7-9
D gene: NA
CDR3 DNA: TGTGCCAGCAGCTTAATAGGGGACACTGAAGCTTTCTTT
CDR3 protein: CASSLIGDTEAFF

clone size: few
J gene: TRBJ2-7
V gene: TRBV30
D gene: TRBD1
CDR3 DNA: TGTGCCTGGGGAACCAACAGGGGGATCGAGCAGTACTTC
CDR3 protein: CAWGTNRGIEQYF